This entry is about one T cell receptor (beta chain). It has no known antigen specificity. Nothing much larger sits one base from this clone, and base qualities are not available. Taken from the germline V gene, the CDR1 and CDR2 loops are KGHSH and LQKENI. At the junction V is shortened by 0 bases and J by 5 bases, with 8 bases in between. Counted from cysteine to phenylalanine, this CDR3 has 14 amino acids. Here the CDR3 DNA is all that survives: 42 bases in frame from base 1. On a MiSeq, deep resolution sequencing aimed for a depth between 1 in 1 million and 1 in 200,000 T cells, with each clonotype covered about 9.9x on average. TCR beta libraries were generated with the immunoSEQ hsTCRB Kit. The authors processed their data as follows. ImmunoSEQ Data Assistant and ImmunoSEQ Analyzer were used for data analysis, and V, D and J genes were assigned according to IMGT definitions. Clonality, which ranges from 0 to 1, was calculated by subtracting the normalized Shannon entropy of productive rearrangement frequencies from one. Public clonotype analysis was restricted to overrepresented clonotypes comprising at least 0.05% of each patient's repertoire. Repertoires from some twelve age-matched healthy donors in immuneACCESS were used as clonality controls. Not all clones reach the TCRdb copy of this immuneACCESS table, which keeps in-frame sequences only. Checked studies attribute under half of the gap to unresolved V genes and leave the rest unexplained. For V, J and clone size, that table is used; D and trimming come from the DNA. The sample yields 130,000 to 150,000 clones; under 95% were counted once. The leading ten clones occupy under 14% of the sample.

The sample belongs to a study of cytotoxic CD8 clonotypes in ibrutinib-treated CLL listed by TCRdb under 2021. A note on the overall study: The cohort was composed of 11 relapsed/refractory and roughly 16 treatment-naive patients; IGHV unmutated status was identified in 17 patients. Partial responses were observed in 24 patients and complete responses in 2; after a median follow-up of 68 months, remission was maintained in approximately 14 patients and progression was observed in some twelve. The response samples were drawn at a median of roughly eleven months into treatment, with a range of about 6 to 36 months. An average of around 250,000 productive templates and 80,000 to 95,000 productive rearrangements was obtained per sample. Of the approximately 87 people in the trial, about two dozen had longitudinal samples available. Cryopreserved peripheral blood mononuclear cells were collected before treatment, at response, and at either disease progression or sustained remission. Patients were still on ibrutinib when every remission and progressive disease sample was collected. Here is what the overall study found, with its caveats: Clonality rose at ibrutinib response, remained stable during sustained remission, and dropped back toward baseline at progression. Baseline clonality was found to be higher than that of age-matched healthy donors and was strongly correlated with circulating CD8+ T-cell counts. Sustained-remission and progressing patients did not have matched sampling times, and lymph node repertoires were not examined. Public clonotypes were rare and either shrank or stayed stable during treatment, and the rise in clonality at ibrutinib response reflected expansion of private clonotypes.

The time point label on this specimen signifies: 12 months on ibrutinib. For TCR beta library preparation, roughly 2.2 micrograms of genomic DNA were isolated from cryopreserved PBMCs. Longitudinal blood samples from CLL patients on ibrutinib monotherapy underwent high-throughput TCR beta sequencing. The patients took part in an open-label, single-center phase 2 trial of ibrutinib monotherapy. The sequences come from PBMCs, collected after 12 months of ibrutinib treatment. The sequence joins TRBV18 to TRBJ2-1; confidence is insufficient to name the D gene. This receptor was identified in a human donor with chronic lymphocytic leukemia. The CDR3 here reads CASSPPGKHNEQFF. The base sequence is TGTGCCAGCTCACCACCCGGAAAACACAATGAGCAGTTCTTC.